Shown below are 21 T cell receptor beta chains from a single sample sequenced in a study of T cells in Graves' hyperthyroidism and ophthalmopathy. RNA transcripts yielded amplified TCR beta CDR3 regions. An initial round of RT-PCR targeting the TCR CDR3 relied on the HTBI primer set. MiXCR was run by TCRdb on the multiplex PCR reads, yielding one entry per CDR3 protein. Of 490,000 or so distinct CDR3 sequences listed, roughly 45% are singletons. The sequencing sample was made of peripheral blood or thyroid tissue (not recorded which). The receptors originated from an adult woman with Graves' disease, either hyperthyroidism or ophthalmopathy (not recorded which).

This clonotype was detected only once. The V and J genes are TRBV5-4 and TRBJ2-7; TRBD1 agrees at 7 bases. V lost 4 bases to trimming and J lost 4 bases; unmatched junction nucleotides: 11. CDR1 SGHNT and CDR2 YYREEE come from the germline V gene (reference sequence). The CDR3 extends over 15 amino acids. The CDR3 nucleotides read TGTGCCAGCAGCACGAAGGACAGGACGATATACGAGCAGTACTTC. Translating gives CASSTKDRTIYEQYF.

The chain joins TRBV7-2 to TRBJ1-1, with a weak D call TRBD1 (6 bases). V lost 1 base and J lost 5, with 14 bases in between. The length of the CDR3 is 15 residues. In germline, CDR1 is SGHTA, CDR2 FQGNSA. The DNA of the CDR3 is TGTGCCAGCAGCTTAGGGCGGGGGGCGATAACTGAAGCTTTCTTT. Translating gives CASSLGRGAITEAFF. Variable domain in full (rest from reference TRBV7-2 and TRBJ1-1): GAGVSQSPSNKVTEKGKDVELRCDPISGHTALYWYRQSLGQGLEFLIYFQGNSAPDKSGLPSDRFSAERTGGSVSTLTIQRTQQEDSAVYLCASSLGRGAITEAFFGQGTRLTVV.

Points on this clonotype: A much bigger clone sits one base away, suggesting this may be a read error. The J gene is TRBJ1-1, the V gene TRBV10-3, with D unresolved. V was trimmed by 6 bases and J by 3 bases, leaving 17 bases between them. Per germline, CDR1 ENHRY and CDR2 SYGVKD. The CDR3 is 15 residues long. For the CDR3, the DNA is TGTGCCATCAGAGTAGGCGGAAATCGGGACACTGAAGCTTTCTTT. Its translation: CAIRVGGNRDTEAFF.

The V gene is TRBV2, the J gene TRBJ1-5; a weak D match, TRBD1 (6 bases). This CDR3 has 14 residues. Germline values: CDR1 SNHLY, CDR2 FYNNEI. V was clipped by 5 bases and J by 6 bases, with 14 bases between them. CDR3 bases: TGTGCCAGCAGTCAATCGGGGGCAGCTCAGCCCCAGCATTTT. Protein: CASSQSGAAQPQHF. Full variable domain (rest looked up from reference TRBV2 and TRBJ1-5): EPEVTQTPSHQVTQMGQEVILRCVPISNHLYFYWYRQILGQKVEFLVSFYNNEISEKSEIFDDQFSVERPDGSNFTLKIRSTKLEDSAMYFCASSQSGAAQPQHFGDGTRLSIL.

The sample holds many counts of this clonotype. The V call is TRBV11-2, the J call TRBJ2-5; 7 nucleotides line up with TRBD1. The CDR3 runs 14 residues. CDR1 and CDR2 (germline): SGHAT, FQNNGV. Trimming removed 5 bases from V and 4 bases from J; junction bases left unmatched: 7. This CDR3 is CASSPGTDGETQYF. The DNA of the CDR3 is TGTGCCAGCAGCCCTGGGACAGACGGAGAGACCCAGTACTTC. Filled out from reference TRBV11-2 and TRBJ2-5, the complete variable domain reads EAGVAQSPRYKIIEKRQSVAFWCNPISGHATLYWYQQILGQGPKLLIQFQNNGVVDDSQLPKDRFSAERLKGVDSTLKIQPAKLEDSAVYLCASSPGTDGETQYFGPGTRLLVL.

This clonotype was detected a few times. This chain joins TRBV7-3 and TRBJ2-7; D tentatively reads TRBD1 or TRBD2 (5 bases each). The germline CDR1 and CDR2 sequences are SGHTA and FQGTGA. The CDR3 length is 13 residues. V gave up 4 bases and J gave up 9 bases, with 16 bases separating them. Here the CDR3 DNA reads TGTGCCAGCAGCTGGGGAGACAGAAATGCGCAGTACTTC. Its translation: CASSWGDRNAQYF. The variable domain in full, with the rest retrieved from reference TRBV7-3 and TRBJ2-7, is GAGVSQTPSNKVTEKGKYVELRCDPISGHTALYWYRQSLGQGPEFLIYFQGTGAADDSGLPNDRFFAVRPEGSVSTLKIQRTERGDSAVYLCASSWGDRNAQYFGPGTRLTVT.

This clonotype occurred once. The chain is built from TRBV29-1 and TRBJ2-7; TRBD1 might be the D (6 bases). Germline V gene sequence: CDR1 SQVTM, CDR2 ANQGSEA. With 6 bases removed from V and 3 bases from J, the gap between germline ends came to 15 bases. The CDR3 totals 13 residues. CDR3 sequence reads: CSVFRGQSYEQYF. CDR3 DNA sequence: TGCAGCGTATTTAGGGGACAAAGCTACGAGCAGTACTTC.

In this sample, this clonotype turned up many times. The gene calls are TRBV20-1 and TRBJ1-1, with 7 nucleotides matching TRBD1. The germline CDR1 and CDR2 sequences are DFQATT and SNEGSKA (reference sequence). This CDR3 has 12 residues. V was pared by 7 bases and J by 5 bases, with 7 bases of the junction left unmatched. CDR3 bases: TGCAGTGTTAGGGACAGACTGACTGAAGCTTTCTTT. Amino acid sequence: CSVRDRLTEAFF.

This clonotype was seen more than once but under ten times. DNA for the CDR3: TGTGCCAGCGTCGTCCACACGGAGACCCAGTACTTC. It specifies CASVVHTETQYF. The genes are TRBV5-5 and TRBJ2-5, with no clear D. Germline CDR1 is SGHKS and CDR2 is YYEKEE (reference sequence). This CDR3 comprises 12 residues. Between the trimmed V and J ends, which lost 7 bases and 5 bases, there was a span of 12 bases.

The V and J genes are TRBV7-9 and TRBJ2-2, with D unresolved. The CDR3 covers 14 residues. Germline V CDR1 and CDR2: SEHNR, FQNEAQ (reference sequence). Trimming pared 5 bases from V and 6 bases from J, leaving 13 bases between. The CDR3 DNA follows: TGTGCCAGCAGCCCACCATGGGGTCCCGGGGAGCTGTTTTTT. Protein sequence: CASSPPWGPGELFF.

This clonotype appeared many times. The CDR3 sequence: CASSPPDRYGYTF. CDR3 DNA sequence: TGTGCCAGCAGCCCCCCGGACAGATATGGCTACACCTTC. The gene calls are TRBV7-9 and TRBJ1-2; D might be TRBD1 (6 bases). Germline lookup yields CDR1 SEHNR and CDR2 FQNEAQ (reference sequence). The CDR3 is made up of 13 amino acids. V lost 5 bases and J 5 bases, leaving 12 bases between the germline ends.

The chain is built from TRBV5-1 and TRBJ1-6; D is undetermined. Germline V gene lookup returns CDR1 SGHRS and CDR2 YFSETQ. The CDR3 length is 14 residues. V gave up 3 bases and J gave up 10 bases, with 14 bases separating them. CDR3 nucleotide sequence: TGCGCCAGCAGCTCGGCAGCAGGATCCTCACCCCTCCACTTT. The encoded protein is CASSSAAGSSPLHF.

In this sample, this clonotype turned up many times. V usage is TRBV20-1 and J usage is TRBJ2-7; tentatively, D is TRBD1 or TRBD2 (6 bases each). This CDR3 spans 13 amino acids. Per germline, CDR1 DFQATT and CDR2 SNEGSKA (reference sequence). Trimming took off 2 bases at V and 7 bases at J, with 15 bases between the two ends. The DNA of the CDR3 is TGCAGTGCTAGAAACCCGGGGGCGCGTGAGCAGTACTTC. Protein: CSARNPGAREQYF.

This clonotype turned up a few times. One junction end disagrees with the germline gene, perhaps due to a read error. V gene TRBV7-3 combines with J gene TRBJ2-5; 12 bases are shared with TRBD2. Germline loops: CDR1 SGHTA, CDR2 FQGTGA. This CDR3 comprises 16 residues. The CDR3 here is CASSPGPLAGGEAQYF. The CDR3 DNA follows: TGTGCCAGCAGCCCCGGCCCACTAGCGGGAGGAGAGGCCCAGTACTTC.

This chain links TRBV5-1 with TRBJ1-1; D gene uncertain. V lost 1 base to trimming and J lost 6 bases, with 10 bases between them. The CDR3 spans 13 residues. The germline V gene has CDR1 SGHRS and CDR2 YFSETQ. The CDR3 spells CASSLRNNAEAFF. CDR3 DNA: TGCGCCAGCAGCTTGCGGAACAACGCTGAAGCTTTCTTT.

The V call is TRBV9, the J call TRBJ2-2; no firm D call. From germline, CDR1 is SGDLS and CDR2 YYNGEE. Trimming cost V 0 bases and J 6 bases, with 6 bases left between them. CDR3 length equals 13 residues. The CDR3 DNA sequence: TGTGCCAGCAGCGTAGAGTCCCCCGGGGAGCTGTTTTTT. As protein: CASSVESPGELFF.

A word on this clonotype: This clone may be a read error of a much larger clone one base away. The chain carries TRBV12-3 or TRBV12-4 and TRBJ2-5, with D perhaps matching TRBD2 (5 bases). This CDR3 comprises 12 residues. The CDR3 here is CASSLRATPEAF. The CDR3 coding sequence is TGTGCCAGCAGTTTACGGGCGACACCGGAGGCCTTC.

The chain is built from TRBV7-9 and TRBJ2-7; a possible D gene is TRBD2 (6 bases). The CDR3 has 16 residues. Germline-derived CDR1 and CDR2 are SEHNR and FQNEAQ (reference sequence). Trimming shortened V by 5 bases and J by 3 bases, and 20 bases separated the two germline ends. This CDR3 reads CASSPPGRNRDYEQYF. CDR3 sequence (DNA): TGTGCCAGCAGCCCCCCAGGGAGGAACCGCGACTACGAGCAGTACTTC.

This clonotype occurred many times. The chain links TRBV12-3 or TRBV12-4 to TRBJ2-7; tentative D call: TRBD2 (6 bases). V lost 5 bases, J lost 7 bases, and 15 bases lay in between. The CDR3 consists of 13 residues. CDR3 loop: CASSETRLGEQYF. The CDR3, as DNA: TGTGCCAGCAGTGAGACTAGACTTGGGGAGCAGTACTTC.

About this clonotype itself: A much larger clone is a single base away; this may be a read error. The gene calls are TRBV20-1 and TRBJ2-2; no clear D. The CDR3 totals 17 residues. Germline lookup yields CDR1 DFQATT and CDR2 SNEGSKA (reference sequence). V lost 4 bases, J lost 0 bases, and 18 bases lay in between. The CDR3 is CSAKDARGRTNTGELFF. The CDR3 region has the DNA TGCAGTGCTAAAGATGCCCGCGGTAGGACGAACACCGGGGAGCTGTTTTTT.

The chain couples TRBV2 to TRBJ1-2; 8 nucleotides agree with TRBD1. CDR3 length equals 15 residues. Germline trimming cut 5 bases from V and 2 bases from J; bases unmatched to any gene: 7. Germline V lookup: CDR1 SNHLY, CDR2 FYNNEI. The CDR3 region has the DNA TGTGCCAGCAGTACAGACAGGGGATTCAACTATGGCTACACCTTC. Protein: CASSTDRGFNYGYTF.